Presented here are 30 T cell receptor beta chains from one specimen sequenced in a study of STAT5B mutations in CD4+ large granular lymphocyte leukemia. Measured with immunoSEQ multiplex PCR; TCRdb has only the in-frame clones, and not every one. The sample has more than 35,000 clones, approximately 85% seen once. The sequenced sample consisted of CD4+ T cells from blood buffy coats. These TCRs come from a human donor in good health.

This clone was observed once. J is TRBJ1-4 and V is TRBV19; D gene ambiguous. There are 13 residues in the CDR3. V lost 7 bases to trimming and J lost 1 base, with 7 bases between them. Germline values: CDR1 LNHDA, CDR2 SQIVND (reference sequence). The CDR3 sequence: CASKEKTNEKLFF. The CDR3 DNA sequence: TGTGCCAGTAAAGAAAAAACTAATGAAAAACTGTTTTTT.

The chain uses TRBV7-3 and TRBJ2-5; 8 bases are shared with TRBD2. J gave up 5 bases and V 4 bases, and 6 bases lay outside the gene matches. The CDR3 is 14 residues long. Germline V lookup: CDR1 SGHTA, CDR2 FQGTGA. DNA for the CDR3: TGTGCCAGCAGCTCGGGAGGGATGGGGGAGACCCAGTACTTC. This translates into CASSSGGMGETQYF.

The chain couples TRBV4-2 to TRBJ2-5; 12 bases are shared with TRBD2. The CDR3 consists of 15 residues. Trimming took 4 bases from V and 4 from J; bases not matched to a gene: 4. Germline assignment: CDR1 LGHNA and CDR2 YNFKEQ. The CDR3 here is CASSPTSGGLETQYF. As DNA, the CDR3 is TGTGCCAGCAGCCCAACTAGCGGGGGGTTAGAGACCCAGTACTTC.

This chain uses TRBV5-4 with TRBJ2-7, with D possibly matching TRBD1 (6 bases). V was clipped by 2 bases and J by 4 bases, with 16 bases between them. This CDR3 contains 15 residues. Germline V gene data show CDR1 as SGHNT and CDR2 as YYREEE (reference sequence). The CDR3 bases are TGTGCCAGCAGCTTACAGGGACGCGGCTTTTACGAGCAGTACTTC. Its translation is CASSLQGRGFYEQYF. The full variable domain, rest sourced from reference TRBV5-4 and TRBJ2-7, is ETGVTQSPTHLIKTRGQQVTLRCSSQSGHNTVSWYQQALGQGPQFIFQYYREEENGRGNFPPRFSGLQFPNYSSELNVNALELDDSALYLCASSLQGRGFYEQYFGPGTRLTVT.

This clone was detected once. The chain links TRBV21-1 to TRBJ2-5; the table gives TRBD1 as D, unverified against the DNA. TRBV21-1 is labeled a pseudogene. The CDR3 spans 17 residues. In DNA form, the CDR3 reads TGTGCCAGCAGCAAAGTTAAAAGGGACAGGGAGCAAGAGACCCAGTACTTC. Encoded protein: CASSKVKRDREQETQYF.

The rearrangement uses TRBV11-3 and TRBJ2-1, with D possibly TRBD2 on 5 matching bases. Trimming removed 5 bases at V and 2 bases at J, with 13 bases between. The germline V gene has CDR1 SGHNT and CDR2 YENEEA. The CDR3 spans 15 residues. DNA for the CDR3: TGTGCCAGCAGCAATACGGGATGGGCCTACAATGAGCAGTTCTTC. It is translated as CASSNTGWAYNEQFF.

The chain links TRBV7-9 to TRBJ2-3, with 10 bases lining up with TRBD2. The V and J ends lost 2 bases and 6 bases, in that order; junction bases with no gene match: 5. The CDR3 has 15 amino acids. Germline values: CDR1 SEHNR, CDR2 FQNEAQ (reference sequence). The DNA of the CDR3 is TGTGCCAGCAGCTTATCCAGCGGGAGGGGGGATACGCAGTATTTT. Its translation: CASSLSSGRGDTQYF.

The chain has TRBV28 and TRBJ2-3; TRBD2 matches at 8 bases. Germline lookup yields CDR1 MDHEN and CDR2 SYDVKM. V was pared by 2 bases and J by 6 bases, with 7 bases of the junction left unmatched. The length of the CDR3 is 15 residues. The CDR3 reads CASSLSGSLGDTQYF. The CDR3 nucleotides are TGTGCCAGCAGTTTAAGCGGGAGCCTAGGGGATACGCAGTATTTT.

This clone was found a few times. This chain links TRBV7-2 with TRBJ1-1; D uncertain. The CDR3 loop spans 13 amino acids. Trimming took 1 base from V and 5 from J, leaving 8 bases between them. The V gene's germline CDR1 is SGHTA and CDR2 FQGNSA. CDR3 protein: CASSLGTETEAFF. CDR3 coding DNA: TGTGCCAGCAGCTTAGGAACGGAAACTGAAGCTTTCTTT.

This CDR3 reads CASGLDAGQGNTEAFF. The DNA of the CDR3 is TGTGCTAGTGGTTTGGATGCGGGACAGGGGAACACTGAAGCTTTCTTT. The V gene is TRBV12-5, the J gene TRBJ1-1; 9 bases match TRBD1. The CDR3 consists of 16 residues. V lost 1 base to trimming and J lost 1 base; unmatched junction nucleotides: 4. Germline CDR1 LGHNT, CDR2 FRNRAP.

This chain's CDR3 is CASSQSMRGQDNEQFF. CDR3 coding DNA: TGCGCCAGCAGTCAATCAATGAGGGGACAGGACAATGAGCAGTTCTTC. This chain links TRBV23-1 with TRBJ2-1, with 8 bases matching TRBD1. TRBV23-1 is assigned to the ORF class and has an uncertain function. V lost 0 bases, J lost 5 bases, and 6 bases stayed unmatched. CDR3 length: 16 amino acids.

This clone was observed once. The CDR3 sequence is CASSEAERGYEQYF. CDR3 nucleotide sequence: TGTGCCAGCAGTGAAGCAGAGAGGGGATACGAGCAGTACTTC. The rearrangement uses TRBV2 and TRBJ2-7; perhaps D is TRBD1 or TRBD2 (5 bases each). The CDR3 sequence is 14 residues long. Germline CDR1 is SNHLY and CDR2 is FYNNEI. V lost 0 bases and J 4 bases, leaving 10 bases between the germline ends.

This chain uses TRBV14 with TRBJ1-1, with no clear D. Germline V gives CDR1 SGHDN, CDR2 FVKESK. V was shortened by 1 base and J by 8 bases, with 11 bases between the two germline ends. CDR3 length: 13 amino acids. CDR3 DNA sequence: TGTGCCAGCAGCCAAGGGTTCTTGGTAGAAGCTTTCTTT. Translating gives CASSQGFLVEAFF.

The chain recombines TRBV18 with TRBJ2-2; 10 bases fit TRBD2. Looked up from germline, CDR1 is KGHSH and CDR2 is LQKENI. V trimming: 4 bases; J trimming: 4 bases; junction bases outside the gene matches: 6. The CDR3 covers 16 residues. CDR3 DNA sequence: TGTGCCAGCTCACTGCGGACTAGCGGAGGCACCGGGGAGCTGTTTTTT. Translating gives CASSLRTSGGTGELFF.

The V and J genes are TRBV11-3 and TRBJ2-7; 7 nucleotides agree with TRBD1. There are 13 residues in the CDR3. Germline CDR1 is SGHNT and CDR2 is YENEEA. V was pared by 7 bases and J by 6 bases, with 9 bases of the junction left unmatched. The CDR3, as DNA: TGTGCCAGCACCCTCGTGAGGGGGCGCGAGCAGTACTTC. Encoded protein: CASTLVRGREQYF.

The DNA for the CDR3 is TGTGCCAGCAGCCTGAGCGGGAGGGTGACAGATACGCAGTATTTT. It translates to CASSLSGRVTDTQYF. The V call is TRBV6-6, the J call TRBJ2-3, with 10 nucleotides matching TRBD2. Unmatched junction bases numbered 6, after V lost 6 bases and J lost 3 bases. This CDR3 spans 15 amino acids. The germline gives CDR1 MNHNY, CDR2 SVGAGI (reference sequence).

The chain is built from TRBV9 and TRBJ2-1, with 11 bases lining up with TRBD2. V gave up 3 bases and J gave up 0 bases; unmatched junction bases: 5. The CDR3 is 17 residues long. Germline CDR1 SGDLS, CDR2 YYNGEE. The CDR3 region is CASSAGTSGSSYNEQFF. DNA of the CDR3: TGTGCCAGCAGCGCCGGGACTAGCGGAAGCTCCTACAATGAGCAGTTCTTC.

V and J are TRBV20-1 and TRBJ1-1; no reliable D call. The length of the CDR3 is 11 residues. V lost 3 bases, J lost 8 bases, and 10 bases lay in between. Germline V lookup: CDR1 DFQATT, CDR2 SNEGSKA (reference sequence). The CDR3 spells CSASGPLEAFF. CDR3 nucleotide sequence: TGCAGTGCTAGTGGTCCCCTCGAAGCTTTCTTT.

The gene calls are TRBV7-2 and TRBJ2-2; TRBD2 aligns across 8 bases. The CDR3 length is 13 residues. Germline V lookup: CDR1 SGHTA, CDR2 FQGNSA. J gave up 7 bases and V 5 bases, and 3 bases lay outside the gene matches. In DNA form, the CDR3 reads TGTGCCAGCAGCGTACTAGCGGTCGGGGAGCTGTTTTTT. Amino acid sequence: CASSVLAVGELFF.

The V and J genes are TRBV4-1 and TRBJ1-5; TRBD1 is a possible D gene (5 bases). The CDR3 is made up of 18 amino acids. CDR1 is MGHRA, CDR2 YSYEKL, per germline. The germline V and J ends were trimmed by 2 bases and 1 base, with 18 bases remaining between them. The DNA for the CDR3 is TGCGCCAGCAGCCAAATTGTCCCTAAGGCAGGGAGCAATCAGCCCCAGCATTTT. Its protein product is CASSQIVPKAGSNQPQHF.

The chain combines TRBV7-6 with TRBJ2-5, with a tentative D call TRBD2 (6 bases). This CDR3 comprises 13 residues. V dropped 7 bases and J dropped 7 bases, with 16 bases sitting between them. Germline loops: CDR1 SGHVS, CDR2 FNYEAQ. The chain's CDR3 is CASKEGAEGTQYF. For the CDR3, the DNA is TGTGCCAGCAAAGAAGGAGCGGAGGGGACCCAGTACTTC.

In this sample, this clone turned up once. V gene TRBV11-3 combines with J gene TRBJ1-3; D not resolved. Germline loops: CDR1 SGHNT, CDR2 YENEEA. This CDR3 region has 13 residues. The germline V and J ends were trimmed by 0 bases and 0 bases, with 0 bases remaining between them. The CDR3 reads CASSLDSGNTIYF. The DNA for the CDR3 is TGTGCCAGCAGCTTAGACTCTGGAAACACCATATATTTT.

CDR3 loop: CASSLEQQEQFF. In DNA form, the CDR3 reads TGCGCCAGCAGCTTGGAGCAACAGGAGCAGTTCTTC. This sequence joins TRBV5-1 and TRBJ2-1; D ambiguous. Trimming removed 0 bases at V and 10 bases at J, with 8 bases between. There are 12 residues in the CDR3. Germline V CDR1 and CDR2: SGHRS, YFSETQ.

The V gene is TRBV11-3, the J gene TRBJ2-2; 9 bases agree with TRBD1. Per the germline V gene, CDR1 is SGHNT and CDR2 is YENEEA. CDR3 size: 18 residues. V was pared by 4 bases and J by 5 bases, with 14 bases of the junction left unmatched. CDR3 protein: CASSYRDRVVFSTGELFF. The CDR3 bases are TGTGCCAGCAGCTACCGGGACAGGGTAGTTTTTTCTACCGGGGAGCTGTTTTTT.

The chain couples TRBV5-8 to TRBJ2-4; either TRBD1 or TRBD2 may supply D (5 bases each). Germline CDR1 is SGHTS and CDR2 is YDEGEE. V shed 4 bases and J shed 12 bases, with 23 bases lying between them. CDR3 length equals 15 residues. CDR3 protein: CASSPSSVGELAQYF. CDR3 coding DNA: TGTGCCAGCAGCCCCTCGTCGGTGGGGGAGCTGGCTCAGTACTTC.

The V gene is TRBV7-2, the J gene TRBJ2-2; D remains ambiguous. Germline V gene lookup returns CDR1 SGHTA and CDR2 FQGNSA. The V and J ends lost 2 bases and 2 bases respectively, with 9 bases between them. The CDR3 is 15 residues long. The DNA of the CDR3 is TGTGCCAGCAGCTTACAAATACACAACACCGGGGAGCTGTTTTTT. Residues: CASSLQIHNTGELFF. The full variable domain, its missing parts supplied by reference TRBV7-2 and TRBJ2-2, is GAGVSQSPSNKVTEKGKDVELRCDPISGHTALYWYRQSLGQGLEFLIYFQGNSAPDKSGLPSDRFSAERTGGSVSTLTIQRTQQEDSAVYLCASSLQIHNTGELFFGEGSRLTVL.

The rearrangement links TRBV5-4 to TRBJ2-3; weak D call: TRBD1 (5 bases). The germline gives CDR1 SGHNT, CDR2 YYREEE (reference sequence). The CDR3 sequence is 13 residues long. V was clipped by 5 bases and J by 4 bases, with 11 bases between them. The CDR3 region has the DNA TGTGCCAGCAGAACCCAGGGATCAGATACGCAGTATTTT. This gives the protein CASRTQGSDTQYF.

The chain has TRBV7-2 and TRBJ1-3; D not certain. This CDR3 has 13 amino acids. Deletions cut 3 bases from V and 4 bases from J, with 7 bases between. The V gene's germline CDR1 is SGHTA and CDR2 FQGNSA. CDR3 protein: CASSFFEGNTIYF. DNA of the CDR3: TGTGCCAGCAGCTTTTTCGAGGGAAACACCATATATTTT.

In nucleotides, the CDR3 is TGTGCCAGCAGCTGGGAAGGGGGAACGGACCTTAGCACAGATACGCAGTATTTT. This encodes CASSWEGGTDLSTDTQYF. The genes are TRBV5-6 and TRBJ2-3; D is perhaps TRBD1 (6 bases). Per germline, CDR1 SGHDT and CDR2 YYEEEE. This CDR3 region has 18 residues. The V gene lost 3 bases and the J gene lost 0 bases, with 20 bases spanning the gap.

This clone occurred once. The chain has TRBV27 and TRBJ2-3, with D maybe TRBD2 (5 bases). CDR3 length equals 14 residues. Between the trimmed V and J ends, which lost 3 bases and 2 bases, there was a span of 9 bases. CDR1 MNHEY and CDR2 SMNVEV come from the germline V gene (reference sequence). DNA of the CDR3: TGTGCCAGCAGTTTGAGGGTGGACACAGATACGCAGTATTTT. Translation gives CASSLRVDTDTQYF.